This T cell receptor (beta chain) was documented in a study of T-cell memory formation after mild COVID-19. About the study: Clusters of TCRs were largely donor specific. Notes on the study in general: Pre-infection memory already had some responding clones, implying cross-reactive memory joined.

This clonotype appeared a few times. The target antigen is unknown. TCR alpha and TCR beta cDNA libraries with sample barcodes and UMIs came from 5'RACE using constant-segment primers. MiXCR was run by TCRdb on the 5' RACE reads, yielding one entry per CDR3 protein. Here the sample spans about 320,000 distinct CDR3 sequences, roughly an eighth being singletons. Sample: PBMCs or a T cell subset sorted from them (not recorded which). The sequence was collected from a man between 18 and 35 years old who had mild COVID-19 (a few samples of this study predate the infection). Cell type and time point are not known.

The chain's CDR3 is CASSPRQGYNEQFF. In DNA form, the CDR3 reads TGTGCCAGCAGCCCAAGACAAGGGTACAATGAGCAGTTCTTC. The chain carries TRBV5-6 and TRBJ2-1; D gene ambiguous. This CDR3 spans 14 amino acids. V gave up 4 bases and J gave up 4 bases, with 12 bases separating them. The germline V gene encodes CDR1 SGHDT and CDR2 YYEEEE.